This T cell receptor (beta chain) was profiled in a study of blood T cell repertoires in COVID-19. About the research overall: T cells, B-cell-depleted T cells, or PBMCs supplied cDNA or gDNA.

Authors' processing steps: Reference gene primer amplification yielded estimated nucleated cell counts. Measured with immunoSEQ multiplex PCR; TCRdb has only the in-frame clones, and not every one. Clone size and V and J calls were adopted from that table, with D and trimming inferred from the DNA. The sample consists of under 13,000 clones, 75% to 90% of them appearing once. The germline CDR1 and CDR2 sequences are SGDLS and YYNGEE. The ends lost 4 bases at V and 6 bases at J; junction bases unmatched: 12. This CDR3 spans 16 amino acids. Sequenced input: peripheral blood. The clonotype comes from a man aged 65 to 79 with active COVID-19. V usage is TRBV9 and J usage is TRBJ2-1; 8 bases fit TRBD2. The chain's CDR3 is CASSRGTSGGFNEQFF. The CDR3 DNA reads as TGTGCCAGCAGCCGGGGCACTAGCGGAGGTTTCAATGAGCAGTTCTTC.